This entry lists 5 T cell receptor beta chains sequenced from one sample in a study of tumor-infiltrating lymphocytes in glioblastoma multiforme (dated by TCRdb to about 2017). The reads were generated on an Illumina HiSeq 2500. TCRB libraries were constructed from RNA through three rounds of nested multiplex PCR following a modified ARM-PCR protocol with multiple V-beta primers and a C-beta primer. TCRdb's own reprocessing of the public reads used fastp at Q25 and MiXCR and kept productive beta chains. All rows with the same CDR3 protein become a single entry with the most common DNA and genes. A total of 10,000 to 15,000 distinct CDR3 sequences appear in this sample, roughly 60% of them only once. The ten most abundant clones make up under 40% of the sample. The sample taken for sequencing was brain tumor tissue. The receptors originated from a male donor with glioblastoma.

Sample share makes this clonotype medium-sized (0.01 to 0.1%). The rearrangement joins TRBV5-4 to TRBJ2-7, with D uncertain. The length of the CDR3 is 13 residues. Germline V gene sequence: CDR1 SGHNT, CDR2 YYREEE (reference sequence). V lost 4 bases and J lost 2, with 10 bases in between. Here the CDR3 reads CASSAGRAYEQYF. The CDR3 DNA reads as TGTGCCAGCAGCGCCGGACGGGCCTACGAGCAGTACTTC.

This clonotype rates as medium-sized. V is TRBV12-3 or TRBV12-4 and J is TRBJ2-2; weak D call: TRBD1 (5 bases). Trimming pared 2 bases from V and 5 bases from J, leaving 12 bases between. The CDR3 length is 15 residues. CDR3 protein: CASSLRQGRTGELFF. The CDR3 DNA follows: TGTGCCAGCAGTTTAAGGCAGGGTAGGACCGGGGAGCTGTTTTTT.

Of note for this clonotype: One end of the junction varies from germline; a read error may be responsible. The chain combines TRBV11-2 with TRBJ2-3, with 8 nucleotides matching TRBD2. The CDR3 spans 14 residues. The germline gives CDR1 SGHAT, CDR2 FQNNGV. The CDR3 DNA follows: TGTGTCAGCAGTACTCTAGCGGGTGAAGATACGCAGTATTTT. It is translated as CVSSTLAGEDTQYF.

CDR3 residues: CASSQDGRQQYF. CDR3 DNA: TGCGCCAGCAGCCAAGATGGGCGCCAGCAGTACTTC. V is TRBV4-1 and J is TRBJ2-7; D is uncertain. The CDR3 has 12 residues. Germline lookup yields CDR1 MGHRA and CDR2 YSYEKL. V was clipped by 0 bases and J by 8 bases, with 8 bases between them.

This clonotype was seen once. A read error may produce the germline difference seen at one junction end. This chain joins TRBV18 and TRBJ2-3; TRBD1 matches 8 bases. The CDR3 is made up of 16 amino acids. Germline V CDR1 and CDR2: KGHSH, LQKENI. The CDR3 DNA sequence: TGTGCCAGCTCACCATTTGTCCAGGGGGCTAAAGATACACAGTATTTT. Translated, it gives CASSPFVQGAKDTQYF.